This TCR beta chain was found in a study of T-cell reconstitution after alpha-beta-depleted transplantation in children. Unique molecular identifiers were used in preparing the TCRbeta library. TCRdb re-analysed the PCR reads in MiXCR, keeping a single row per CDR3 protein. The data contain a few hundred thousand distinct CDR3 sequences, 8.5% to 10% of them seen just once; the ten biggest clones take up around 6%. The sample holds many counts of this clonotype. V lost 0 bases, J lost 1 base, and 9 bases lay in between. The CDR3 length is 15 residues. Germline V gene sequence: CDR1 LGHNA, CDR2 YSLEER. The sequence came from a human donor who donated a stem cell graft to a child with acute lymphoblastic leukemia. The rearrangement joins TRBV4-3 to TRBJ1-1, with D hard to call. The input for sequencing was PBMCs from the stem cell graft donor, taken from the stem cell graft. The CDR3 region has the DNA TGCGCCAGCAGCCAAGAGAATTGGGGGAACACTGAAGCTTTCTTT. Amino acid sequence: CASSQENWGNTEAFF.